The 7 T cell receptor beta chains given below trace back to one sample, sequenced in a study of tumor and adjacent non-tumor tissue in lung cancer. The library came from three nested PCR rounds adapted from ARM-PCR protocols. Using its own MiXCR run on the multiplex PCR reads, TCRdb lists one record per CDR3 protein. The repertoire consists of about 93,000 distinct CDR3 sequences, with 67% occurring once and the leading ten covering roughly 18%. This sample's RNA came from whole unsorted tissue. Sequencing was carried out using lung tumor tissue. Receptors originate from a man aged 60 to 69 with non-small cell lung cancer.

The sample holds many counts of this clonotype. The rearrangement uses TRBV10-2 and TRBJ2-7; TRBD2 matches 7 bases. The CDR3 runs to 15 residues. Germline V CDR1 and CDR2: WSHSY, SAAADI. Germline trimming cut 7 bases from V and 3 bases from J; bases unmatched to any gene: 12. CDR3: CASTPGQGGNYEQYF. The CDR3, as DNA: TGCGCCAGCACCCCTGGGCAGGGAGGGAACTACGAGCAGTACTTC.

This sequence joins TRBV5-1 and TRBJ2-2; a possible D gene is TRBD2 (5 bases). The CDR3 is made up of 14 amino acids. CDR1 is SGHRS, CDR2 YFSETQ, per germline. Trimming stripped 4 bases from V and 4 bases from J, with 11 bases between. The CDR3 DNA follows: TGCGCCAGCAGCGGTACTAGAGTCACCGGGGAGCTGTTTTTT. Translating gives CASSGTRVTGELFF.

In regard to this clonotype: One end of the junction does not line up with germline, which may come from a read error. The J gene is TRBJ1-5, the V gene TRBV28; no clear D. CDR1 and CDR2 (germline): MDHEN, SYDVKM. This CDR3 region has 14 residues. CDR3 nucleotides: TGTGCCAGCAGGCAGCCCGGGAACAATCAACCCCATCATTTT. This translates into CASRQPGNNQPHHF.

This clonotype has only a few counts. Being one base from a much bigger clone, this may be a read error. This chain connects TRBV6-2 or TRBV6-3 to TRBJ1-1; tentatively, D is TRBD1 (6 bases). V lost 8 bases, J lost 1 base, and 14 bases lay in between. In germline, CDR1 is MNHEY, CDR2 SVGEGT. This CDR3 comprises 14 residues. CDR3 sequence reads: CASGKPQGNTEAFF. The CDR3 nucleotides are TGTGCCAGCGGTAAGCCACAGGGGAACACTGAAGCTTTCTTT.

The chain's CDR3 is CASSELSENIQYF. The CDR3 bases are TGTGCCAGCAGTGAACTCAGCGAAAACATTCAGTACTTC. The chain recombines TRBV25-1 with TRBJ2-4; the D is unclear. V shed 2 bases and J shed 5 bases, with 7 bases lying between them. The V gene's germline CDR1 is MGHDK and CDR2 SYGVNS. The length of the CDR3 is 13 residues.

This clonotype was seen at least ten times. The chain couples TRBV5-1 to TRBJ2-7; 10 nucleotides agree with TRBD1. V lost 3 bases, J lost 6 bases, and 6 bases stayed unmatched. CDR1 SGHRS and CDR2 YFSETQ come from the germline V gene. This CDR3 has 14 residues. The CDR3 protein is CASSSGQGRGEQYF. The CDR3 DNA sequence: TGCGCCAGCAGCTCGGGACAGGGGCGGGGCGAGCAGTACTTC.

This rearrangement joins TRBV11-2 to TRBJ2-2, with no clear D. Germline V gene data show CDR1 as SGHAT and CDR2 as FQNNGV. The CDR3 is made up of 14 amino acids. V shed 8 bases and J shed 0 bases, with 10 bases lying between them. The CDR3, as DNA: TGTGCCAGCCTCCGTGTCGCGAACACCGGGGAGCTGTTTTTT. This sequence encodes CASLRVANTGELFF.